This T cell receptor (beta chain) was recovered during a study of blood T cell repertoires in COVID-19. Assay: immunoSEQ multiplex PCR; the TCRdb copy retains only in-frame clones and omits some. Of some 300,000 clones detected, roughly 89% appear once; the ten largest clones hold around 0.98%. Looked up from germline, CDR1 is SGHTA and CDR2 is FQGNSA. This CDR3 has 18 residues. J gave up 1 base and V 1 base, and 8 bases lay outside the gene matches. J is TRBJ2-2 and V is TRBV7-2, with TRBD2 identical over 8 bases. Sequenced: peripheral blood. The source is a woman between 40 and 55 years old with COVID-19, enrolled during active disease. The CDR3 reads CASSLVRLSGVNTGELFF. The CDR3 bases are TGTGCCAGCAGCTTAGTCAGGCTTAGCGGGGTGAACACCGGGGAGCTGTTTTTT.